This TCR beta chain appears in the sequencing data of a study of blood T cells in healthy people across ages. With respect to this clonotype: The antigen remains unidentified.

Through a sample-barcoded 5' primer and a J-beta primer mix, a second PCR was run for roughly 6 to 12 cycles. Every cDNA was tagged by a template-switch adaptor with 12 random nucleotides. TCRdb processed the 5' RACE reads anew with MiXCR; each CDR3 protein has one entry. The sample holds around 1,500,000 distinct CDR3 sequences; 28% are singletons and the top ten take less than 9.5%. Study-level findings and limits: A strong correlation between TCR beta diversity and naive T cell percentage was seen.

The receptor was isolated from a woman aged 25 to 39 in good health. The sequencing sample was made of blood.

CDR3 DNA: TGTGCCAGCAGTTACGGGCCAAATAACTATGGCTACACCTTC. Protein: CASSYGPNNYGYTF. The gene calls are TRBV6-5 and TRBJ1-2; D gene unclear. Germline-derived CDR1 and CDR2 are MNHEY and SVGAGI. The CDR3 has 14 residues. The V and J ends lost 2 bases and 1 base respectively, with 8 bases between them.